This TCR beta chain was obtained from a study of blood T cell repertoires in COVID-19. Background on the study: From the United States, Italy and Spain came samples of acute and convalescent COVID-19. T cells, B-cell-depleted T cells, or PBMCs supplied cDNA or gDNA.

The trim removed 0 bases at V and 3 bases at J, leaving 14 bases unmatched. CDR3 length equals 19 residues. Germline V gives CDR1 SGHRS, CDR2 YFSETQ. Repertoires were generated with immunoSEQ multiplex PCR, while TCRdb's copy carries only in-frame clones and drops some. The sample contains approximately 480,000 clones, 89% of which appear only once. The genes are TRBV5-1 and TRBJ2-3; 9 nucleotides align to TRBD2. The material sequenced was peripheral blood. The sequence was obtained from a young man with COVID-19, enrolled during active disease. In DNA form, the CDR3 reads TGCGCCAGCAGCTTGGCCCCTGGCGGGAGGGCCGGTGGGACAGATACGCAGTATTTT. This sequence encodes CASSLAPGGRAGGTDTQYF. The whole variable domain, filled in from reference TRBV5-1 and TRBJ2-3, reads KAGVTQTPRYLIKTRGQQVTLSCSPISGHRSVSWYQQTPGQGLQFLFEYFSETQRNKGNFPGRFSGRQFSNSRSEMNVSTLELGDSALYLCASSLAPGGRAGGTDTQYFGPGTRLTVL.